These T cell receptor beta chains were read from a single sample in a study of cytomegalovirus exposure and HLA in healthy donors. Only in-frame clones appear in the TCRdb table, and some are missing; sequencing was by immunoSEQ multiplex PCR. The sample yields 120,000 or so clones, around 75% seen once. Source material: PBMCs. The receptors derive from a woman aged 45-60 years in good health and CMV-seropositive. Each CDR3 is given with its conserved first and last residue. The D gene is left open where the match is weak. Where a row states a size, it is once, few, many or the class of an expanded clone; other rows omit it.

cdr3_nt,cdr3_aa,clone_size,j_call,d_call,v_call
TGCGCCAGCGACCTACAGGGAACAACTAATGAAAAACTGTTTTTT,CASDLQGTTNEKLFF,-,TRBJ1-4,-,TRBV4-3
TGCGCCAGCAGCTCCCAGGGACAGGGGAGAGGAGATACGCAGTATTTT,CASSSQGQGRGDTQYF,-,TRBJ2-3,TRBD1,TRBV5-1
TGCGCCAGCAATCCAGGGACAGGGGGCTACGAGCAGTACTTC,CASNPGTGGYEQYF,few,TRBJ2-7,TRBD1,TRBV5-1
TGTGCCACCACTCGCGGTGATAATGAAAAACTGTTTTTT,CATTRGDNEKLFF,once,TRBJ1-4,-,TRBV6-5
TGCGCCAGCAGCTTGTTCCCGGGACAACCAAATGAAAAACTGTTTTTT,CASSLFPGQPNEKLFF,once,TRBJ1-4,-,TRBV5-1
TGTTCCAGCAGCGTTGGGGACAGGGGGTCAGGTGGCTACACCTTC,CSSSVGDRGSGGYTF,few,TRBJ1-2,TRBD1,TRBV7-9
TGCGCCAGCAGCCAAGGGGTGAGGAACTATAATTCACCCCTCCACTTT,CASSQGVRNYNSPLHF,few,TRBJ1-6,-,TRBV4-1
TGTGCCAGCAGTTTATTAACCCGCGGCACAGATACGCAGTATTTT,CASSLLTRGTDTQYF,-,TRBJ2-3,-,TRBV27
TGTGCCAGCAGTCCACAGACAGCTTACGAGCAGTACTTC,CASSPQTAYEQYF,-,TRBJ2-7,-,TRBV6-5
TGTGCCAGCAGTGAAGTCGCTAGCGGGGGGGCTAACATTCAGTACTTC,CASSEVASGGANIQYF,-,TRBJ2-4,TRBD2,TRBV6-1
TGCGCCAGCAGCCTGGGGACAGGGGTGGATGAGCAGTTCTTC,CASSLGTGVDEQFF,-,TRBJ2-1,TRBD1,TRBV4-3
TGTGCCAGCAGCTCACCACAGGGCGTCCGTGGCTACACCTTC,CASSSPQGVRGYTF,-,TRBJ1-2,-,TRBV7-2
TGCAGCGTGGGGACAGGGGGCTCCTACGAGCAGTACTTC,CSVGTGGSYEQYF,-,TRBJ2-7,TRBD1,TRBV29-1
TGCGCCAGCAGCAGTAACCCTTCCTCTAGCGGGAAAACAGATACGCAGTATTTT,CASSSNPSSSGKTDTQYF,-,TRBJ2-3,TRBD2,TRBV4-1
TGTGCCAGCAGCTCAGACAGGGTCACAACGGAAGCTTTCTTT,CASSSDRVTTEAFF,few,TRBJ1-1,TRBD1,TRBV2
TGTGCCAGCAGCTTCGGACAGGGGGCACTAGAGACCCAGTACTTC,CASSFGQGALETQYF,-,TRBJ2-5,TRBD1,TRBV5-8
TGCGCCAGCAGCCAAGATCCCGCCACATATCGAAACACCATATATTTT,CASSQDPATYRNTIYF,-,TRBJ1-3,-,TRBV4-1
TGTGCCAGCAGTGGCTGGGACAGGGGGGGGAAATATCAGCCCCAGCATTTT,CASSGWDRGGKYQPQHF,-,TRBJ1-5,TRBD1,TRBV2
TGTGCCAGCAGCCCTCCCCGCCTAGACGAGCAGTACTTC,CASSPPRLDEQYF,few,TRBJ2-7,-,TRBV6-6
TGTGCCTGGAGTCAACCGGCGGGGTCCCAGCATTTT,CAWSQPAGSQHF,medium-sized,TRBJ1-5,-,TRBV30
TGCGCCAGCAGCCGTGGGGACAGGGCCTCAGAACTGTTTTTT,CASSRGDRASELFF,-,TRBJ1-4,TRBD1,TRBV4-3
TGTGCCAGCAGCTTATACAGTCGTTCACATGCTGAAGCTTTCTTT,CASSLYSRSHAEAFF,-,TRBJ1-1,-,TRBV5-6
-,CASSLRDVAGGAPGKYF,-,TRBJ2-7,-,TRBV5-5
TGTGCCAGCAGCCCATCCCCAGCGGGGGGGCATGGAGAGACCCAGTACTTC,CASSPSPAGGHGETQYF,-,TRBJ2-5,TRBD2,TRBV7-6
TGTGCCAGCAGCCCCCGGAGCAGGGAAGATATGACGTATGGCTACACCTTC,CASSPRSREDMTYGYTF,-,TRBJ1-2,-,TRBV4-2
TGTGCCAGCAGCCGCGACAGGAACACTGAAGCTTTCTTT,CASSRDRNTEAFF,-,TRBJ1-1,-,TRBV5-4
TGCGCCAGCAGCTTGTACAGGAACACTGAAGCTTTCTTT,CASSLYRNTEAFF,-,TRBJ1-1,-,TRBV5-1
TGCAGCGTTGATAGAGGGTACCAAGAGACCCAGTACTTC,CSVDRGYQETQYF,-,TRBJ2-5,-,TRBV29-1
TGTGCCAGCAGCTTGAGGACAGGGAACGGCTACACCTTC,CASSLRTGNGYTF,-,TRBJ1-2,TRBD1,TRBV7-2
TGTGCCAGCAGCTTGTCGGGACAGGGCTCCTACGAGCAGTACTTC,CASSLSGQGSYEQYF,-,TRBJ2-7,TRBD1,TRBV5-6
TGCGCCAGCAGCCAAGATCCGGGTCGTAATGAAAAACTGTTTTTT,CASSQDPGRNEKLFF,-,TRBJ1-4,-,TRBV4-1
TGTGCCAGCAGCTTAGCGAAGGGGGGGAACACAGATACGCAGTATTTT,CASSLAKGGNTDTQYF,-,TRBJ2-3,-,TRBV7-2
TGTGCCTGGAGAGCGAGGGGGGGAGGGTTTATGAGCACTGAAGCTTTCTTT,CAWRARGGGFMSTEAFF,-,TRBJ1-1,-,TRBV30
TGTGCCTGGAGTGTACTGGGGGCCGGCTCCTACGAGCAGTACTTC,CAWSVLGAGSYEQYF,-,TRBJ2-7,-,TRBV30
TGTGCCAGCAGTTACTCTGGGGCGGGGGCCCGGGAGACCCAGTACTTC,CASSYSGAGARETQYF,-,TRBJ2-5,-,TRBV6-5
TGTGCCGGTCGACAGGGAAGCTCCTATAATTCACCCCTCCACTTT,CAGRQGSSYNSPLHF,few,TRBJ1-6,TRBD1,TRBV6-6
TGTGCCAGCAGTCGGCAGGGTTTGGAAAAACTGTTTTTT,CASSRQGLEKLFF,-,TRBJ1-4,-,TRBV25-1
TGCGCCATCCCCCGAGCTGGCTACACCTTC,CAIPRAGYTF,-,TRBJ1-2,-,TRBV23-1
TGTGCCAGCAGCTCTTCCCCTGGGGGCTTAAATGAGCAGTTCTTC,CASSSSPGGLNEQFF,few,TRBJ2-1,-,TRBV7-3
TGTGCCAGCAGCCCCCGGACAGGGGGCACCTATGGCTACACCTTC,CASSPRTGGTYGYTF,-,TRBJ1-2,TRBD1,TRBV5-5
TGTGCCAGCAGCCAAGTGTCTAGCGGGAGGGGGGAGACCCAGTACTTC,CASSQVSSGRGETQYF,-,TRBJ2-5,TRBD2,TRBV4-2
TGTGCCAGCAGCTTAACGAATGACAGAGGAAACACCATATATTTT,CASSLTNDRGNTIYF,-,TRBJ1-3,-,TRBV11-1
TGCAGCGCCGACAGGGTCGATGGCTACACCTTC,CSADRVDGYTF,-,TRBJ1-2,TRBD1,TRBV29-1
TGTGCCAGCAGGGAGCCGGGACAGGTTTGTGGCTACACCTTC,CASREPGQVCGYTF,once,TRBJ1-2,TRBD1,TRBV27
TGTGCCAGCAGTCCGGGACTGACTCATGATACGCAGTATTTT,CASSPGLTHDTQYF,-,TRBJ2-3,-,TRBV6-5
TGCGCCAGCAGCCAAAACAGGGGCGCTGAAGCTTTCTTT,CASSQNRGAEAFF,-,TRBJ1-1,TRBD1,TRBV4-3
TGTGCCAGCAGCGAGTACCAAGAGACCCAGTACTTC,CASSEYQETQYF,once,TRBJ2-5,-,TRBV7-9
TGCGCCAGCAGCTTGTGGGCCCCTGGAAACAATGAGCAGTTCTTC,CASSLWAPGNNEQFF,-,TRBJ2-1,-,TRBV5-1
TGTGCCATCAGGACTCTAAATCACACCGGGGAGCTGTTTTTT,CAIRTLNHTGELFF,-,TRBJ2-2,-,TRBV10-3
TGTGCCAGCAGCGTAGCCGGGACTAGCGTTGACTACAATGAGCAGTTCTTC,CASSVAGTSVDYNEQFF,-,TRBJ2-1,TRBD2,TRBV9